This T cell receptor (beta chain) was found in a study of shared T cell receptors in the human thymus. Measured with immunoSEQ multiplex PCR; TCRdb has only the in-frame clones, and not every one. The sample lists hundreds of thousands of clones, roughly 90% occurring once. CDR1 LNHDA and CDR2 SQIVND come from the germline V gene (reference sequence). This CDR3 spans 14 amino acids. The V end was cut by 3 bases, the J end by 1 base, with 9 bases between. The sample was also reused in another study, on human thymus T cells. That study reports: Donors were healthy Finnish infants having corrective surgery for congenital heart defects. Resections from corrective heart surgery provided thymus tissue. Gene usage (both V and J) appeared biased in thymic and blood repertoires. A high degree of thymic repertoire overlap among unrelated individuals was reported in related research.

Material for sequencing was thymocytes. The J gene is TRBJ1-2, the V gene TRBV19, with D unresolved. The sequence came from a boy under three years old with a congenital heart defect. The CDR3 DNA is TGTGCCAGTAGTATCAGCGAAAATAACTATGGCTACACCTTC. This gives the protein CASSISENNYGYTF.